One and the same sample provided the 26 T cell receptor beta chains below, sequenced in a study of cytomegalovirus exposure and HLA in healthy donors. PCR primers comprised 60 Vbeta and 13 Jbeta primers. TCRdb's copy holds only in-frame clones and misses some; the assay was immunoSEQ multiplex PCR. Counted here are under 200,000 clones, around 77% occurring once; the ten biggest clones make up around 2.5%. Sequencing was carried out using PBMCs. The receptors here all came from a man aged 55 to 70 in good health and CMV-seronegative.

This sequence joins TRBV6-5 and TRBJ1-3; D perhaps matches TRBD1 (5 bases). V lost 6 bases and J 0 bases, leaving 12 bases between the germline ends. The CDR3 runs 15 residues. Germline lookup yields CDR1 MNHEY and CDR2 SVGAGI. The CDR3 is CASRTTQGSGNTIYF. The CDR3 DNA sequence: TGTGCCAGCAGAACTACCCAGGGCTCTGGAAACACCATATATTTT.

In its sample, this clone was seen once. The chain couples TRBV27 to TRBJ2-3; TRBD2 is a possible D gene (5 bases). The V and J ends lost 6 bases and 4 bases respectively, with 14 bases between them. Per germline, CDR1 MNHEY and CDR2 SMNVEV (reference sequence). The CDR3 is 14 amino acids. CDR3 bases: TGTGCCAGCAGGGCCTTTCGAGGGCCAGATACGCAGTATTTT. It translates to CASRAFRGPDTQYF.

This clone was detected only a few times. The chain recombines TRBV5-4 with TRBJ2-5; D gene ambiguous. The J call may be mistaken, given a closer DNA end match to TRBJ2-7. The CDR3 extends over 14 amino acids. CDR1 SGHNT and CDR2 YYREEE come from the germline V gene (reference sequence). CDR3 sequence (DNA): TGTGCCAGCAGCTTGGTTTCAGGCTCCTACGAGCAGTACTTC. This encodes CASSLVSGSYEQYF.

This clone was seen a single time. J is TRBJ2-5 and V is TRBV5-4; 7 positions match TRBD1. Per the germline V gene, CDR1 is SGHNT and CDR2 is YYREEE (reference sequence). CDR3 length equals 15 residues. With 3 bases clipped from V and 5 bases from J, the junction kept 10 bases outside the gene matches. CDR3 nucleotide sequence: TGTGCCAGCAGCTCGTCGACAGGGTTCGTCGAGACCCAGTACTTC. Protein sequence: CASSSSTGFVETQYF.

This clone was seen a few times. The CDR3 is CASSPTGNYGYTF. The CDR3 DNA reads TGTGCCAGCAGTCCGACAGGGAACTATGGCTACACCTTC. This chain links TRBV28 with TRBJ1-2; 7 bases match TRBD1. The trim removed 5 bases at V and 2 bases at J, leaving 2 bases unmatched. The V gene's germline CDR1 is MDHEN and CDR2 SYDVKM. CDR3 size: 13 residues.

Concerning this clone itself: Germline and junction disagree at one end, which may indicate a read error. The genes are TRBV10-3 and TRBJ1-2; 9 bases agree with TRBD1. From germline, CDR1 is ENHRY and CDR2 SYGVKD. The CDR3 has 15 residues. DNA of the CDR3: TGTGCCATCAGGGAAACAGGGGGCAGGGACTATGGCTACCCCTTC. Its translation: CAIRETGGRDYGYPF.

This rearrangement joins TRBV19 to TRBJ1-6; 8 bases align to TRBD1. The CDR3 spans 16 residues. The ends lost 6 bases at V and 6 bases at J; junction bases unmatched: 10. The germline gives CDR1 LNHDA, CDR2 SQIVND (reference sequence). CDR3 nucleotide sequence: TGTGCCAGTAGCGACTCAGGACAGGGCCTTAATTCACCCCTCCACTTT. Its protein product is CASSDSGQGLNSPLHF.

The V and J genes are TRBV5-6 and TRBJ1-6, with D perhaps matching TRBD1 (5 bases). The germline CDR1 and CDR2 sequences are SGHDT and YYEEEE. The CDR3 is 15 amino acids. The V end was cut by 4 bases, the J end by 4 bases, with 12 bases between. The CDR3 spells CASSKEQAYNSPLHF. The DNA for the CDR3 is TGTGCCAGCAGCAAGGAACAGGCTTATAATTCACCCCTCCACTTT.

V and J are TRBV7-9 and TRBJ1-4; 10 bases fit TRBD1. Germline V gene sequence: CDR1 SEHNR, CDR2 FQNEAQ (reference sequence). Unmatched junction bases numbered 7, after V lost 3 bases and J lost 12 bases. This CDR3 contains 14 residues. The CDR3 coding sequence is TGTGCCAGCAGCTTCATGACAGGGGGCGCCGAACTGTTTTTT. It encodes CASSFMTGGAELFF.

The chain combines TRBV29-1 with TRBJ2-5; 10 bases fit TRBD2. The CDR3 spans 12 residues. V was clipped by 7 bases and J by 1 base; unmatched bases: 0. The germline V gene encodes CDR1 SQVTM and CDR2 ANQGSEA. The CDR3 sequence is CSGTSGQETQYF. CDR3 bases: TGCAGCGGGACTAGCGGCCAAGAGACCCAGTACTTC.

The chain is built from TRBV11-2 and TRBJ1-1; D remains unclear. The CDR3 is 13 amino acids. Germline V gene sequence: CDR1 SGHAT, CDR2 FQNNGV. Trimming stripped 3 bases from V and 4 bases from J, with 9 bases between. The CDR3 spells CASSFERGTEAFF. CDR3 DNA: TGTGCCAGCAGCTTCGAACGGGGCACTGAAGCTTTCTTT.

The V and J genes are TRBV11-2 and TRBJ2-7, with 7 bases identical to TRBD2. This CDR3 has 19 amino acids. Trimming took 0 bases from V and 0 from J; bases not matched to a gene: 14. From germline, CDR1 is SGHAT and CDR2 FQNNGV. CDR3 sequence reads: CASSLDNPRRGGPSYEQYF. CDR3 sequence (DNA): TGTGCCAGCAGCTTAGATAACCCTAGGCGCGGGGGACCCTCCTACGAGCAGTACTTC.

The gene calls are TRBV6-6 and TRBJ2-7; D call uncertain. Between the trimmed V and J ends, which lost 5 bases and 6 bases, there was a span of 8 bases. Germline V gene lookup returns CDR1 MNHNY and CDR2 SVGAGI (reference sequence). CDR3 length equals 11 residues. CDR3: CASSPGCEQYF. CDR3 DNA sequence: TGTGCCAGCAGTCCCGGGTGCGAGCAGTACTTC.

V usage is TRBV28 and J usage is TRBJ1-2; D unresolved. V was clipped by 3 bases and J by 6 bases, with 8 bases between them. This CDR3 spans 12 amino acids. The germline V gene encodes CDR1 MDHEN and CDR2 SYDVKM. The CDR3 nucleotides are TGTGCCAGCAGTTTCGACTTAAATGGCTACACCTTC. Its translation: CASSFDLNGYTF.

The chain uses TRBV18 and TRBJ2-2; TRBD2 agrees at 14 bases. Germline V lookup: CDR1 KGHSH, CDR2 LQKENI. The CDR3 extends over 17 amino acids. Trimming at V came to 3 bases and at J to 4 bases, leaving 4 bases not matched to a gene. The CDR3 nucleotides read TGTGCCAGCTCACCCCGGACTAGCGGGGGGCTCACCGGGGAGCTGTTTTTT. This sequence encodes CASSPRTSGGLTGELFF. The full variable domain, completed using reference TRBV18 and TRBJ2-2, is NAGVMQNPRHLVRRRGQEARLRCSPMKGHSHVYWYRQLPEEGLKFMVYLQKENIIDESGMPKERFSAEFPKEGPSILRIQQVVRGDSAAYFCASSPRTSGGLTGELFFGEGSRLTVL.

The rearrangement links TRBV5-1 to TRBJ2-7; the match to TRBD1 covers 9 bases. Germline trimming cut 3 bases from V and 3 bases from J; bases unmatched to any gene: 1. Germline-derived CDR1 and CDR2 are SGHRS and YFSETQ. The CDR3 extends over 13 amino acids. Here the CDR3 DNA reads TGCGCCAGCAGCTGGGGACAGGGCTACGAGCAGTACTTC. Translated: CASSWGQGYEQYF.

The chain carries TRBV4-1 and TRBJ2-7; unclear D gene. Germline V gives CDR1 MGHRA, CDR2 YSYEKL. CDR3 length: 15 amino acids. The ends were cut back, 1 base at V and 2 bases at J, with 12 bases in the middle. The chain's CDR3 is CASSQVSGTTYEQYF. The DNA of the CDR3 is TGCGCCAGCAGCCAAGTTTCAGGAACGACCTACGAGCAGTACTTC.

The chain has TRBV11-3 and TRBJ2-3, with TRBD1 matching 7 bases. Trimming removed 4 bases from V and 0 bases from J; junction bases left unmatched: 1. Germline V gene data show CDR1 as SGHNT and CDR2 as YENEEA. The length of the CDR3 is 14 residues. CDR3 sequence reads: CASSSGQSTDTQYF. The CDR3 bases are TGTGCCAGCAGCTCGGGACAGAGCACAGATACGCAGTATTTT.

This clone was seen once. This chain links TRBV29-1 with TRBJ2-5, with 7 bases fitting TRBD1. The DNA end is a closer match to TRBJ2-7, so the J assignment may be wrong. The CDR3 length is 11 residues. CDR1 SQVTM and CDR2 ANQGSEA come from the germline V gene. The CDR3, as DNA: TGCAGCGTTCACAGGGGAAACGAGCAGTACTTC. It codes for CSVHRGNEQYF.

The chain employs TRBV10-2 and TRBJ2-3; no firm D call. The V gene's germline CDR1 is WSHSY and CDR2 SAAADI. The CDR3 is 14 residues long. The V and J ends lost 7 bases and 6 bases respectively, with 17 bases between them. The CDR3 reads CASNKLVPPDTQYF. The CDR3 DNA reads TGCGCCAGCAATAAGTTAGTTCCCCCTGATACGCAGTATTTT.

The chain has TRBV19 and TRBJ2-7, with D possibly matching TRBD2 (6 bases). CDR3 length: 12 amino acids. Trimming stripped 6 bases from V and 4 bases from J, with 10 bases between. The germline CDR1 and CDR2 sequences are LNHDA and SQIVND (reference sequence). CDR3 coding DNA: TGTGCCAGTAGCCCCGGGGGTTACGAGCAGTACTTC. Protein sequence: CASSPGGYEQYF.

This sequence joins TRBV7-2 and TRBJ1-1; D is perhaps TRBD1 (5 bases). The germline V gene has CDR1 SGHTA and CDR2 FQGNSA. The CDR3 sequence is 16 residues long. Deletions cut 3 bases from V and 0 bases from J, with 14 bases between. The CDR3 loop reads CASSLRQGIMNTEAFF. CDR3 bases: TGTGCCAGCAGCTTGAGGCAGGGAATCATGAACACTGAAGCTTTCTTT.

This clone was observed once. The rearrangement uses TRBV9 and TRBJ2-1; TRBD2 agrees at 8 bases. The CDR3 totals 15 residues. J lost 6 bases, V lost 2 bases, and 7 bases had no gene match. Germline V lookup: CDR1 SGDLS, CDR2 YYNGEE. As DNA, the CDR3 is TGTGCCAGCAGCGTCATTGCGGGAGGAGGCAATGAGCAGTTCTTC. Translating it yields CASSVIAGGGNEQFF.

This chain links TRBV18 with TRBJ1-2, with 9 positions matching TRBD1. CDR1 KGHSH and CDR2 LQKENI come from the germline V gene. This CDR3 comprises 13 residues. The ends lost 4 bases at V and 10 bases at J; junction bases unmatched: 7. CDR3 in DNA: TGTGCCAGCTCACTAGGACAGGGGTGCTTCTACACCTTC. Its protein product is CASSLGQGCFYTF.

J is TRBJ2-1 and V is TRBV19; TRBD2 agrees at 10 bases. Unmatched junction bases numbered 9, after V lost 8 bases and J lost 5 bases. CDR1 LNHDA and CDR2 SQIVND come from the germline V gene (reference sequence). The CDR3 spans 15 residues. DNA for the CDR3: TGTGCCAGTGCTAAACTAGCGGGACTGAACAATGAGCAGTTCTTC. Its protein is CASAKLAGLNNEQFF.

This chain links TRBV28 with TRBJ1-4; weak D call: TRBD1 (6 bases). Trimming removed 2 bases from V and 5 bases from J, with 9 bases in between. The CDR3 sequence is 14 residues long. Germline lookup yields CDR1 MDHEN and CDR2 SYDVKM. CDR3 region: CASSLQGYNEKLFF. The CDR3 DNA reads as TGTGCCAGCAGTTTACAGGGGTACAATGAAAAACTGTTTTTT.